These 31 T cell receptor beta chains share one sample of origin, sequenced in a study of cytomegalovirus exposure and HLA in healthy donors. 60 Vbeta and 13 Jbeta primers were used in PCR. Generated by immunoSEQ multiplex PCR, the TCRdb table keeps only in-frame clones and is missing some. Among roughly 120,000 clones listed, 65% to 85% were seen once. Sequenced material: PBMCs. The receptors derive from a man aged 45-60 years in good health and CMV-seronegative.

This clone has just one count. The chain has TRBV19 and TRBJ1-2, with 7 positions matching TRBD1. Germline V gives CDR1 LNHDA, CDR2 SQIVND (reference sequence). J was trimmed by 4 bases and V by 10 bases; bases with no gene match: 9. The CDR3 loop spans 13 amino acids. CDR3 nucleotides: TGTGCCATTCAAGGGGGCACCCCCTATGGCTACACCTTC. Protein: CAIQGGTPYGYTF.

CDR3 protein: CASSVATGGYNEQFF. The CDR3 region has the DNA TGTGCCAGCAGCGTAGCTACAGGGGGGTACAATGAGCAGTTCTTC. The gene calls are TRBV9 and TRBJ2-1; 8 bases are shared with TRBD1. The CDR3 consists of 15 residues. Looked up from germline, CDR1 is SGDLS and CDR2 is YYNGEE. Trimming took 0 bases from V and 4 from J; bases not matched to a gene: 3.

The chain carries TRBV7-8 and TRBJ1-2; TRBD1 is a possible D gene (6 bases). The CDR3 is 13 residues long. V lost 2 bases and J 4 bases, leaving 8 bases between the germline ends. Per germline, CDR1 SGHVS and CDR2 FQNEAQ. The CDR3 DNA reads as TGTGCCAGCAGCTTAAGCAGGGGCTATGGCTACACCTTC. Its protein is CASSLSRGYGYTF.

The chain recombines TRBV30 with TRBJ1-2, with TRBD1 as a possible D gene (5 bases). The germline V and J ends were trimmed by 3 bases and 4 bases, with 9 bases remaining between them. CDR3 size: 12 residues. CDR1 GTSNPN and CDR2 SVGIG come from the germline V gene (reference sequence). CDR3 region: CAWRTQGYGYTF. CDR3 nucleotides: TGTGCCTGGAGGACCCAGGGCTATGGCTACACCTTC.

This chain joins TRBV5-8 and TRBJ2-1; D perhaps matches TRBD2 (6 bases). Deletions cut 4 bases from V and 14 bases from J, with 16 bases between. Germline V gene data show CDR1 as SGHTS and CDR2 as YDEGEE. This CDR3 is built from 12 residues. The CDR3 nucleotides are TGTGCCAGCAGCCTAGCGCCCGTGTGGGAGTTCTTC. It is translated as CASSLAPVWEFF.

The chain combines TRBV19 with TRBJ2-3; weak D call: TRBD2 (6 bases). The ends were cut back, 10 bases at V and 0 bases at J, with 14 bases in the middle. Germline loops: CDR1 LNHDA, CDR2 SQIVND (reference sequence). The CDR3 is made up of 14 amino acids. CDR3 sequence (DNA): TGTGCCACCAGAACCGGGACTAGCACAGATACGCAGTATTTT. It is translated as CATRTGTSTDTQYF.

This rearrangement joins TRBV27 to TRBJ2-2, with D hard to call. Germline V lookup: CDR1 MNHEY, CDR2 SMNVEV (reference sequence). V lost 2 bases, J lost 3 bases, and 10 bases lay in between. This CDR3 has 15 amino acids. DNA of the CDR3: TGTGCCAGCAGTTTAAGTCGGCTAGACACCGGGGAGCTGTTTTTT. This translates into CASSLSRLDTGELFF.

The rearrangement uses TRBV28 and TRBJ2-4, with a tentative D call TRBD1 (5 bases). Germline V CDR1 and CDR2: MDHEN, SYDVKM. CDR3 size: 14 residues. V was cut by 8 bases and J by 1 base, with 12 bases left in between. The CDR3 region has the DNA TGTGCCAGCGGCACATCAGGGGCCAAAAACATTCAGTACTTC. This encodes CASGTSGAKNIQYF.

In DNA form, the CDR3 reads TGTGCCAGCAGGGGATGGACAATCTTTTCCTACGAGCAGTACTTC. As protein: CASRGWTIFSYEQYF. This chain uses TRBV7-2 with TRBJ2-7; D perhaps matches TRBD1 (5 bases). Looked up from germline, CDR1 is SGHTA and CDR2 is FQGNSA. CDR3 size: 15 residues. V was clipped by 6 bases and J by 1 base, with 16 bases between them.

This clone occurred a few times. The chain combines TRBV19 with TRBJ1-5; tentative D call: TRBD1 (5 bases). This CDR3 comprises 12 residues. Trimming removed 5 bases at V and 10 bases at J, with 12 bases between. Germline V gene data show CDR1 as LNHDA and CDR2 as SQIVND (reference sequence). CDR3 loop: CASSFSGGPQHF. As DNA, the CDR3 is TGTGCCAGTAGTTTCTCGGGGGGACCCCAGCATTTT.

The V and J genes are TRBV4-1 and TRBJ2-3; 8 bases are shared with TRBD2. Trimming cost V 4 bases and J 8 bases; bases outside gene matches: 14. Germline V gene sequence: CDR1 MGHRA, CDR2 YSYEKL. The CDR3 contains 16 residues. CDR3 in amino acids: CASSPRDLAGGRTQYF. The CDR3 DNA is TGCGCCAGCAGCCCTCGGGACCTAGCGGGCGGCCGTACGCAGTATTTT.

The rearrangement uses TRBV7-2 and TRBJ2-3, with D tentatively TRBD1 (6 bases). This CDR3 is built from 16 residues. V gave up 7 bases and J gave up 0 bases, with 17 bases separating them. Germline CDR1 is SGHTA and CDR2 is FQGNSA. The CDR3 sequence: CASTTGTGTSTDTQYF. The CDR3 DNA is TGTGCCAGCACCACGGGCACAGGGACAAGCACAGATACGCAGTATTTT.

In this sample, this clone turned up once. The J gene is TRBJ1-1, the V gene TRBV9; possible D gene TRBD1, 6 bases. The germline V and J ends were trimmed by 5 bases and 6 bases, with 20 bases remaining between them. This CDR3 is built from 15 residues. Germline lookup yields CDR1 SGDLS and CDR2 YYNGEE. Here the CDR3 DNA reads TGTGCCAGCAGTGCGTCGGGGGGCGTCGAAGCTGAAGCTTTCTTT. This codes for CASSASGGVEAEAFF.

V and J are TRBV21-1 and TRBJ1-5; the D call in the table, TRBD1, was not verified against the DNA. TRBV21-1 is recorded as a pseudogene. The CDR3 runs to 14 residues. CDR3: CASSATGTGQPQHF. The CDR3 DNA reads TGTGCCAGCAGCGCGACAGGGACGGGTCAGCCCCAGCATTTT.

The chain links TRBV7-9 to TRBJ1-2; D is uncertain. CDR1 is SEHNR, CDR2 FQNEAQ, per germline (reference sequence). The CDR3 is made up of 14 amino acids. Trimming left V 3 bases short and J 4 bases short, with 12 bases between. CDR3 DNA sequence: TGTGCCAGCAGCTTCCAACTACCCCTCTATGGCTACACCTTC. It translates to CASSFQLPLYGYTF.

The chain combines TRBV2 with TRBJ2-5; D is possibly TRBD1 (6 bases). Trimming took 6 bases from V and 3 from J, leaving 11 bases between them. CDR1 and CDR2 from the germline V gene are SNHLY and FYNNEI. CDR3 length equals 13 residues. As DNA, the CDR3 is TGTGCCAGCAGATATAACAGGGAAGAGACCCAGTACTTC. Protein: CASRYNREETQYF.

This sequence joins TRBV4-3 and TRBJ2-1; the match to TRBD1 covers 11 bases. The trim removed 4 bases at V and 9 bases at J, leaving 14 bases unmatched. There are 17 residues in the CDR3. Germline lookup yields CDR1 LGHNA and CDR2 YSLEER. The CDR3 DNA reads TGCGCCAGCAGCCTCCGGACAGGGGGCCGGGTCGTGGGTGAGCAGTTCTTC. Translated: CASSLRTGGRVVGEQFF.

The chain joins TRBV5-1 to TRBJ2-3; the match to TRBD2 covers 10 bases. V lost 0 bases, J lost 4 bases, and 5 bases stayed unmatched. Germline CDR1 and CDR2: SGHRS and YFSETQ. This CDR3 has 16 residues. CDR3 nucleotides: TGCGCCAGCAGCTTGGAAGCGGGAGGGGGTGCAGATACGCAGTATTTT. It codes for CASSLEAGGGADTQYF. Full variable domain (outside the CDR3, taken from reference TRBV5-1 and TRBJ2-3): KAGVTQTPRYLIKTRGQQVTLSCSPISGHRSVSWYQQTPGQGLQFLFEYFSETQRNKGNFPGRFSGRQFSNSRSEMNVSTLELGDSALYLCASSLEAGGGADTQYFGPGTRLTVL.

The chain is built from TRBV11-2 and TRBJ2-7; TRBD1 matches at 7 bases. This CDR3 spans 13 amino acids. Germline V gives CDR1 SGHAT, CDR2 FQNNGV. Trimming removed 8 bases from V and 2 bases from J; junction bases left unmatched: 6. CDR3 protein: CASSRDRPYEQYF. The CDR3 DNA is TGTGCCAGCTCACGGGACAGACCCTACGAGCAGTACTTC.

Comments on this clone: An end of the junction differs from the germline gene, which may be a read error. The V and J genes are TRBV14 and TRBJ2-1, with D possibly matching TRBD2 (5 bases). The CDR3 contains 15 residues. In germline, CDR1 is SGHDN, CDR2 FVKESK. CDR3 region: CPSSHRQPGSNEQFF. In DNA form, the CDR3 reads TGTCCCAGCAGCCATCGCCAACCGGGAAGCAATGAGCAGTTCTTC.

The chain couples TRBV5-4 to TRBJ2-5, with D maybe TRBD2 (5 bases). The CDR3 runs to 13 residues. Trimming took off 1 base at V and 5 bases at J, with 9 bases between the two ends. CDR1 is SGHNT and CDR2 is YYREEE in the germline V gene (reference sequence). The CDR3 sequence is CASSLNGGETQYF. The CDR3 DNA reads TGTGCCAGCAGCTTGAACGGAGGCGAGACCCAGTACTTC.

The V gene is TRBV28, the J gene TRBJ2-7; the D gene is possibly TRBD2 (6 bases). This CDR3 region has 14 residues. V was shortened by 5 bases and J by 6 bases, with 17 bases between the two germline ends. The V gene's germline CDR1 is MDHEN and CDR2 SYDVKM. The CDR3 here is CASSLRDSSSEQYF. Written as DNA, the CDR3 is TGTGCCAGCAGTCTCCGGGACTCTAGCTCCGAGCAGTACTTC.

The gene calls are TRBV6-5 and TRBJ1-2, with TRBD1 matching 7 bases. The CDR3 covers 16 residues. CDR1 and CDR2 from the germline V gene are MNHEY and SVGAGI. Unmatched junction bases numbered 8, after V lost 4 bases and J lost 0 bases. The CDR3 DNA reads TGTGCCAGCAGTTCGGGGGACAGCCGGACTAACTATGGCTACACCTTC. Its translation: CASSSGDSRTNYGYTF.

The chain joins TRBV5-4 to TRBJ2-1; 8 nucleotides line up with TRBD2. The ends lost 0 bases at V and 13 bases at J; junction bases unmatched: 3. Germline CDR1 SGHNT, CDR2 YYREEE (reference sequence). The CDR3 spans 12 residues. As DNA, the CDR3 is TGTGCCAGCAGCTTGGACGGGAGGGGACAGTTCTTC. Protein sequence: CASSLDGRGQFF.

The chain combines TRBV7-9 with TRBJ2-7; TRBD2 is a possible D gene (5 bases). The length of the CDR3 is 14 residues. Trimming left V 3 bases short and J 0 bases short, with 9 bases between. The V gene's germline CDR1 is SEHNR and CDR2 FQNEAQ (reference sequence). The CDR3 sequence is CASSFAGDSYEQYF. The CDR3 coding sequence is TGTGCCAGCAGCTTTGCGGGCGACTCCTACGAGCAGTACTTC.

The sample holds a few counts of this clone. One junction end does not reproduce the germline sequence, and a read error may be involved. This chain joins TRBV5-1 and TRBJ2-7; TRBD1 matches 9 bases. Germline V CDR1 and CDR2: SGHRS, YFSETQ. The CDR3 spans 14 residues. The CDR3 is CASSRDRASSEQYF. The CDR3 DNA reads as TGCGCCAGCAGTCGGGACAGGGCGTCCTCCGAGCAGTACTTC.

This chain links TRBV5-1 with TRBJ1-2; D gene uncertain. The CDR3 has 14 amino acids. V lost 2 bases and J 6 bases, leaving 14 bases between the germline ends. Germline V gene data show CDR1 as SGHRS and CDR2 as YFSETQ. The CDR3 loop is CASSFTSGNDGYTF. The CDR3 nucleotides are TGCGCCAGCAGCTTCACGTCGGGAAACGATGGCTACACCTTC.

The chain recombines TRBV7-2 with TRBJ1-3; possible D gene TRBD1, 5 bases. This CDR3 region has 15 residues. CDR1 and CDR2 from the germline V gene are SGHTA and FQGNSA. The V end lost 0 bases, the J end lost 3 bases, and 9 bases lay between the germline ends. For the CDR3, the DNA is TGTGCCAGCAGCTTAGCTACAGGTGGTGGAAACACCATATATTTT. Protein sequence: CASSLATGGGNTIYF.

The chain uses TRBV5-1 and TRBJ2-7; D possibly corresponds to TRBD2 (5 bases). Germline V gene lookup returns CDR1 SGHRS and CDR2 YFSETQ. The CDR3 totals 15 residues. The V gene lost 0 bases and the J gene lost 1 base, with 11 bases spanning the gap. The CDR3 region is CASSLDLRESYEQYF. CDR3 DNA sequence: TGCGCCAGCAGCTTGGATCTAAGGGAGTCCTACGAGCAGTACTTC.

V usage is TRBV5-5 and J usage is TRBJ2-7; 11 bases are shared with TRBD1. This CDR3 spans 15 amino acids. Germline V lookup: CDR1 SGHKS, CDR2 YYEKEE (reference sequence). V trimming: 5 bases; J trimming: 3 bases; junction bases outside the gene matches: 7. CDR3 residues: CASRGDRGYVYEQYF. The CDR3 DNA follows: TGTGCCAGCAGAGGGGACAGGGGGTATGTCTACGAGCAGTACTTC.

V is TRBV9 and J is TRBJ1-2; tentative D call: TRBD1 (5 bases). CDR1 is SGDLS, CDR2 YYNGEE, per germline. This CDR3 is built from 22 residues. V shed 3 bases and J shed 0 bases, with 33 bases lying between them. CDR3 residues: CASSAMEGPLRAFRGPNYGYTF. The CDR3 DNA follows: TGTGCCAGCAGCGCCATGGAGGGGCCTCTCCGGGCCTTTAGGGGTCCTAACTATGGCTACACCTTC.